This TCR beta chain comes out of a study of blood T cell repertoires in COVID-19. Study background: COVID-19 samples from acute and convalescent phases originated in the United States, Italy and Spain. In each case, the material was cDNA or gDNA derived from T cells, B-cell-depleted T cells, or PBMCs.

Trimming took off 4 bases at V and 4 bases at J, with 10 bases between the two ends. The CDR3 runs 13 residues. Germline lookup yields CDR1 SGHTA and CDR2 FQGNSA. Some clones are missing from TCRdb's copy, which holds only in-frame ones; the method was immunoSEQ multiplex PCR. The top ten hold less than 4% of the sample, which has about 240,000 clones, roughly four fifths seen once. Participant-given clinical history determined each cohort assignment. This clone showed up many times. Material: PBMCs or T cells enriched from blood (not recorded which). This clonotype originated in a woman aged 35 to 49 who had been exposed to COVID-19. The chain carries TRBV7-2 and TRBJ1-2; D call uncertain. The CDR3 is CASSSLGVYGYTF. In nucleotides, the CDR3 is TGTGCCAGCAGCTCCCTCGGGGTCTATGGCTACACCTTC.